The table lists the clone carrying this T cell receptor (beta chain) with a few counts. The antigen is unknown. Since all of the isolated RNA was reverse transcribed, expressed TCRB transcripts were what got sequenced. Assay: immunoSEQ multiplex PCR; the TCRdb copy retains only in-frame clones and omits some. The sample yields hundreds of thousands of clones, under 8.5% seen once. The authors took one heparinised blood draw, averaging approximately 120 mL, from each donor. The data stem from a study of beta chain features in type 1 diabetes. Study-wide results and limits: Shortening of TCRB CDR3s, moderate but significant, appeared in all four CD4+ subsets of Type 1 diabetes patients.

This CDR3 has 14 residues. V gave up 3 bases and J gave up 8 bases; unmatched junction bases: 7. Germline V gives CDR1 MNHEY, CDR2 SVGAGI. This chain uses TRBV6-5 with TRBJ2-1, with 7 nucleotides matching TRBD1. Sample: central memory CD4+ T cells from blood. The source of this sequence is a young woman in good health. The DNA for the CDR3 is TGTGCCAGCAGTTATAGGTACAGGGGAGATGAGCAGTTCTTC. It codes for CASSYRYRGDEQFF.